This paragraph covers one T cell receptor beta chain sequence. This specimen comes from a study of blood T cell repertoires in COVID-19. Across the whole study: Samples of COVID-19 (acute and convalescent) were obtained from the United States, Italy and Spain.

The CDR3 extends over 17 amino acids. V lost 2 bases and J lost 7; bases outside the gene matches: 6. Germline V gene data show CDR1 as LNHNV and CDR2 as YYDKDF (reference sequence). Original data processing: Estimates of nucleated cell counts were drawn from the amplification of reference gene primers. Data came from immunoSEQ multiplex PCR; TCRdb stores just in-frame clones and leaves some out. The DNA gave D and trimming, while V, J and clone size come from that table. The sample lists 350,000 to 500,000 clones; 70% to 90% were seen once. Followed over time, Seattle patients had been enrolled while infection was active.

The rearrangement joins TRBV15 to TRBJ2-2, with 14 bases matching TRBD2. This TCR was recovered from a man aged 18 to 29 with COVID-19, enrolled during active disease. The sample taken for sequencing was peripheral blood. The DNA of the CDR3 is TGTGCCACCAGCAGACAGACTAGCGGGAGGGCCAGCGGGGAGCTGTTTTTT. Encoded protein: CATSRQTSGRASGELFF. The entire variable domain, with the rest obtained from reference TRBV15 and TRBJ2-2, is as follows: DAMVIQNPRYQVTQFGKPVTLSCSQTLNHNVMYWYQQKSSQAPKLLFHYYDKDFNNEADTPDNFQSRRPNTSFCFLDIRSPGLGDTAMYLCATSRQTSGRASGELFFGEGSRLTVL.